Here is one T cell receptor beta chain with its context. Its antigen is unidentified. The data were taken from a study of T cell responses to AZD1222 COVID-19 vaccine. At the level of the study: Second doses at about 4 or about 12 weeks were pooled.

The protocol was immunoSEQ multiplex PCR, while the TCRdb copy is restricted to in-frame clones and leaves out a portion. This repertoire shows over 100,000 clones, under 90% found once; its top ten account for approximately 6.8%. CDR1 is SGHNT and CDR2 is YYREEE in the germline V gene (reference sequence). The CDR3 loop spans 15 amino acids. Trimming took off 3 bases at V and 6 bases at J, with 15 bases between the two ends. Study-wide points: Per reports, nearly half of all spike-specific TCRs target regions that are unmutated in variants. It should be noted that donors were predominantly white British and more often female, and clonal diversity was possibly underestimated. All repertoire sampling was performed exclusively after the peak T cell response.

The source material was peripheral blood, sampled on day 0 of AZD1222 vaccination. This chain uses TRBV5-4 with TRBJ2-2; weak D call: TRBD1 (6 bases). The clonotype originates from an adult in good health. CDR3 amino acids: CASSSKGESSGELFF. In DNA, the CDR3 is TGTGCCAGCAGCTCGAAGGGGGAATCTTCCGGGGAGCTGTTTTTT.